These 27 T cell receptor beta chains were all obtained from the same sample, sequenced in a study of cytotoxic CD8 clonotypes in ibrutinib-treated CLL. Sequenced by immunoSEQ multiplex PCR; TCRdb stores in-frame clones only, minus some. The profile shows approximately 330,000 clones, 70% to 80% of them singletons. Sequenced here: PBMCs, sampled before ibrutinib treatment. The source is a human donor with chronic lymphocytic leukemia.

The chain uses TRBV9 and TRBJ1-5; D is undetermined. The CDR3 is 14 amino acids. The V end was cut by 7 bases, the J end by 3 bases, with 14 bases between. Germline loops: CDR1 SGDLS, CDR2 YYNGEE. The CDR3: CASGDLGFNQPQHF. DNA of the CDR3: TGTGCCAGCGGGGATCTGGGTTTCAATCAGCCCCAGCATTTT.

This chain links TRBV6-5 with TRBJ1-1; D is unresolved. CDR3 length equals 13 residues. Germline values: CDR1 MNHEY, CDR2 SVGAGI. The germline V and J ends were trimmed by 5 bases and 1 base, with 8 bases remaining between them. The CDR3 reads CASSVVANTEAFF. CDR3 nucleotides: TGTGCCAGCAGTGTGGTAGCGAACACTGAAGCTTTCTTT.

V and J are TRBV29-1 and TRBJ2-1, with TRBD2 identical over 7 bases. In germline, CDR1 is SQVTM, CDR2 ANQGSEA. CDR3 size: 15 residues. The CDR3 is CSGGVRDLFYNEQFF. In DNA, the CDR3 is TGCAGTGGGGGGGTTCGGGACCTATTCTACAATGAGCAGTTCTTC.

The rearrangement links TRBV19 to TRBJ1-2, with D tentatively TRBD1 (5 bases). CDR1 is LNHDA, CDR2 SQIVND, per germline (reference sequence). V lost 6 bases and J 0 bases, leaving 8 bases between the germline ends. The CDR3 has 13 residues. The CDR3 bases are TGTGCCAGTAGACGACAGTCTAACTATGGCTACACCTTC. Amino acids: CASRRQSNYGYTF.

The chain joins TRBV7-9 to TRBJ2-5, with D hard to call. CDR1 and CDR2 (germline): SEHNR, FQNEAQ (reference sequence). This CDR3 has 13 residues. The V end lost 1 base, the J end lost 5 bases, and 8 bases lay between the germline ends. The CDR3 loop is CASSLGGLETQYF. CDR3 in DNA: TGTGCCAGCAGCTTAGGAGGTTTGGAGACCCAGTACTTC. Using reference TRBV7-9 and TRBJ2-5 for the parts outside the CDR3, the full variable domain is DTGVSQNPRHKITKRGQNVTFRCDPISEHNRLYWYRQTLGQGPEFLTYFQNEAQLEKSRLLSDRFSAERPKGSFSTLEIQRTEQGDSAMYLCASSLGGLETQYFGPGTRLLVL.

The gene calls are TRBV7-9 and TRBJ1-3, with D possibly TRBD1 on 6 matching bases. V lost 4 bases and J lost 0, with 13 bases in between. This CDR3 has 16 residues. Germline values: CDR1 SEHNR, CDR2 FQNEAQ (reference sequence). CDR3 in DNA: TGTGCCAGCAGCTCACCGGGACAAAACTCTGGAAACACCATATATTTT. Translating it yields CASSSPGQNSGNTIYF.

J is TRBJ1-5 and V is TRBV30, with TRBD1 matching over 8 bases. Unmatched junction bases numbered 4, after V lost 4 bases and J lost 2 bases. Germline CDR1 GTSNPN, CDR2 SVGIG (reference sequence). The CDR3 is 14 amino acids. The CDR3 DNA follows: TGTGCCTGGAATCAGGGGGCTGGCAATCAGCCCCAGCATTTT. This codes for CAWNQGAGNQPQHF. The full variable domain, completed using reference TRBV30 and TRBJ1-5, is SQTIHQWPATLVQPVGSPLSLECTVEGTSNPNLYWYRQAAGRGLQLLFYSVGIGQISSEVPQNLSASRPQDRQFILSSKKLLLSDSGFYLCAWNQGAGNQPQHFGDGTRLSIL.

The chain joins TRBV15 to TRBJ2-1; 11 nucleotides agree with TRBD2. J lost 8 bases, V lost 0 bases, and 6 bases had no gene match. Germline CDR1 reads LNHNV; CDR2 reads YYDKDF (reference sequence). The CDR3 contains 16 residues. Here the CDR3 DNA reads TGTGCCACCAGCAGAGATCTAACTAGCGGGAGATATGAGCAGTTCTTC. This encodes CATSRDLTSGRYEQFF.

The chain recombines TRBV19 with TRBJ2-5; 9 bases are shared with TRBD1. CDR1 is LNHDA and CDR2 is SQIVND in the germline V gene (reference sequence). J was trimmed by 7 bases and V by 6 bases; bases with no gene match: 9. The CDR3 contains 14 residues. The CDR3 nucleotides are TGTGCCAGTAGCCCGGGACAGGGCACTGGGACCCAGTACTTC. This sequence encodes CASSPGQGTGTQYF.

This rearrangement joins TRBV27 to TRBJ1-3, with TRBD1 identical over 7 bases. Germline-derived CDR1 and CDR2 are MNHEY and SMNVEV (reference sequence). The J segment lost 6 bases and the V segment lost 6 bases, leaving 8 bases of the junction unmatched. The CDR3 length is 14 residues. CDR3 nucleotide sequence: TGTGCCAGCAGGTTAACAGGGGATGTAAACACCATATATTTT. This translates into CASRLTGDVNTIYF.

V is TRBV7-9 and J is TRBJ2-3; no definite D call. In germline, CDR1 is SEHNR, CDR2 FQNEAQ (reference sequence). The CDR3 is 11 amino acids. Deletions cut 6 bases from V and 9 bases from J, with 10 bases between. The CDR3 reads CASSSTWTQYF. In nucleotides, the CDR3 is TGTGCCAGCAGTTCGACTTGGACGCAGTATTTT.

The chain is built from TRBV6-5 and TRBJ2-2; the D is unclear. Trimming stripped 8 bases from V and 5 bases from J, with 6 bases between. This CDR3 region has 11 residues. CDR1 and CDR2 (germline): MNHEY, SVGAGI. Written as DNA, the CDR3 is TGTGCCAGCTCAAGTACCGGGGAGCTGTTTTTT. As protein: CASSSTGELFF.

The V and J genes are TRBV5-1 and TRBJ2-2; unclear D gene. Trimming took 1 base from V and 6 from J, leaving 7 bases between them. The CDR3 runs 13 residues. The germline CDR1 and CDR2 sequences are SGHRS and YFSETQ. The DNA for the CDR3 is TGCGCCAGCAGCTTGATTGGTTCCGGGGAGCTGTTTTTT. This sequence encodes CASSLIGSGELFF.

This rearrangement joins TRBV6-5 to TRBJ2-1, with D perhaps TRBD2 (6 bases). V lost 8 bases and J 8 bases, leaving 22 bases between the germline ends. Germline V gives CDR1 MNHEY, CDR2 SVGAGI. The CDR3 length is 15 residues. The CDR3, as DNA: TGTGCCAGCCGAGGGTGGGCGGGATTGTTTGATGAGCAGTTCTTC. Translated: CASRGWAGLFDEQFF.

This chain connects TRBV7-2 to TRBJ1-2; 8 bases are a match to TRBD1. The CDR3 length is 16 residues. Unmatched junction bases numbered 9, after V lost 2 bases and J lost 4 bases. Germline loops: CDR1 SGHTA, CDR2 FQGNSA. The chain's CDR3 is CASSLTTGGRSYGYTF. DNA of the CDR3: TGTGCCAGCAGCTTAACTACAGGGGGTCGTTCCTATGGCTACACCTTC. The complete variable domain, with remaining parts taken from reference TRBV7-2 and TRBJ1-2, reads GAGVSQSPSNKVTEKGKDVELRCDPISGHTALYWYRQSLGQGLEFLIYFQGNSAPDKSGLPSDRFSAERTGGSVSTLTIQRTQQEDSAVYLCASSLTTGGRSYGYTFGSGTRLTVV.

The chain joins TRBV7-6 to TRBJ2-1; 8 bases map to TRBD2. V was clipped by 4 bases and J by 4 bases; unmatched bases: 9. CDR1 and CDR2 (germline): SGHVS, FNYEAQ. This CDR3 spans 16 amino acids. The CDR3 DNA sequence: TGTGCCAGCAGCTACCCGGTACTAGCGGCGTACAATGAGCAGTTCTTC. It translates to CASSYPVLAAYNEQFF.

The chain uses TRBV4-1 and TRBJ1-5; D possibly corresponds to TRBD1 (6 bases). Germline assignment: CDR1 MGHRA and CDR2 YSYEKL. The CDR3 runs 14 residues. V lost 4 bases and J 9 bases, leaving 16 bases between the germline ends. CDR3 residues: CASSPGASAWPQHF. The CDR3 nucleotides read TGCGCCAGCAGCCCGGGGGCCTCAGCGTGGCCCCAGCATTTT.

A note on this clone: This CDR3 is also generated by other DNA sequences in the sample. The CDR3 region is CASSLDRGRQPQHF. As DNA, the CDR3 is TGTGCCAGCAGCCTCGACAGGGGACGTCAGCCCCAGCATTTT. This chain joins TRBV28 and TRBJ1-5; 8 bases agree with TRBD1. The trim removed 6 bases at V and 6 bases at J, leaving 7 bases unmatched. Germline CDR1 reads MDHEN; CDR2 reads SYDVKM. The CDR3 has 14 residues. Full variable domain (rest looked up from reference TRBV28 and TRBJ1-5): DVKVTQSSRYLVKRTGEKVFLECVQDMDHENMFWYRQDPGLGLRLIYFSYDVKMKEKGDIPEGYSVSREKKERFSLILESASTNQTSMYLCASSLDRGRQPQHFGDGTRLSIL.

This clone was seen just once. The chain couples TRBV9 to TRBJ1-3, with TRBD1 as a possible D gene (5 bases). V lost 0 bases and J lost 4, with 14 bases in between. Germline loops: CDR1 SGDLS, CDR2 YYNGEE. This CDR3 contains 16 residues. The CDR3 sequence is CASSVESRGSGNTIYF. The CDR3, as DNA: TGTGCCAGCAGCGTAGAGTCGAGGGGTTCAGGAAACACCATATATTTT.

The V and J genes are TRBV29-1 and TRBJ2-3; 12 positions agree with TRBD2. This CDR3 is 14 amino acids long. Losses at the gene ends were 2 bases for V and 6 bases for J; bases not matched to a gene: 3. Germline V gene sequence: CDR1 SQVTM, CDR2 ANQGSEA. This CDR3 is CSVELAGGQDTQYF. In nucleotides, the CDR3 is TGCAGCGTTGAACTAGCGGGAGGGCAGGATACGCAGTATTTT.

The CDR3 reads CASSSHPPSGRNYEQYF. DNA of the CDR3: TGCGCCAGCAGCTCGCACCCCCCAAGCGGGAGGAATTACGAGCAGTACTTC. J is TRBJ2-7 and V is TRBV5-1, with 9 bases that match TRBD2. V lost 3 bases to trimming and J lost 4 bases; unmatched junction nucleotides: 14. The germline CDR1 and CDR2 sequences are SGHRS and YFSETQ. The CDR3 is made up of 17 amino acids.

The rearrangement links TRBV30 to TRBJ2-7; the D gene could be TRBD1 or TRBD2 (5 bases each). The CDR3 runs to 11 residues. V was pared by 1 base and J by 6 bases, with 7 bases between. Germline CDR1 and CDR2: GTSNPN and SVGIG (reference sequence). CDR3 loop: CAWSERGEQYF. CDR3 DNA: TGTGCCTGGAGTGAGAGGGGCGAGCAGTACTTC.

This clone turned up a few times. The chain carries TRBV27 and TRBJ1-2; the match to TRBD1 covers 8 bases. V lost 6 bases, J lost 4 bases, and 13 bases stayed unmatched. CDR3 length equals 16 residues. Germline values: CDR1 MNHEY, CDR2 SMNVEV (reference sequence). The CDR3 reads CASSINRDRKPYGYTF. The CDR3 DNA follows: TGTGCCAGCAGCATCAACCGGGACAGGAAGCCCTATGGCTACACCTTC.

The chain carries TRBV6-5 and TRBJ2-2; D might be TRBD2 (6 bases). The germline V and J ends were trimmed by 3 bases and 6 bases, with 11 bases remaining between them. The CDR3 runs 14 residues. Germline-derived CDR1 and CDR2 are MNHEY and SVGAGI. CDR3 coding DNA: TGTGCCAGCAGTTATACCGGGAGATCCGGGGAGCTGTTTTTT. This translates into CASSYTGRSGELFF.

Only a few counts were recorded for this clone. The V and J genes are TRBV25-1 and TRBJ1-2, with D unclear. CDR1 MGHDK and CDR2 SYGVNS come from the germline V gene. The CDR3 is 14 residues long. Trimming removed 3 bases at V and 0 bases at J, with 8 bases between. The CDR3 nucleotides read TGTGCCAGCAGTGAGGGCGGAGCTAACTATGGCTACACCTTC. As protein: CASSEGGANYGYTF.

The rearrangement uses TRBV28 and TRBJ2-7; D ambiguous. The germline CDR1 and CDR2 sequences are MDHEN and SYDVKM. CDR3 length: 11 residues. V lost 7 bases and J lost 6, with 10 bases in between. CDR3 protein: CASTIHSEQYF. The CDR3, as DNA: TGTGCCAGCACTATTCATAGCGAGCAGTACTTC.

CDR3: CASSFRALVTDTQYF. The DNA of the CDR3 is TGCGCCAGCAGCTTCAGGGCCTTAGTCACAGATACGCAGTATTTT. The chain uses TRBV5-1 and TRBJ2-3; tentative D call: TRBD1 (5 bases). CDR1 and CDR2 (germline): SGHRS, YFSETQ. There are 15 residues in the CDR3. V gave up 2 bases and J gave up 2 bases, with 12 bases separating them. Based on the CDR3 plus reference TRBV5-1 and TRBJ2-3, the full variable domain is KAGVTQTPRYLIKTRGQQVTLSCSPISGHRSVSWYQQTPGQGLQFLFEYFSETQRNKGNFPGRFSGRQFSNSRSEMNVSTLELGDSALYLCASSFRALVTDTQYFGPGTRLTVL.